Listed below are T cell receptor beta chains from one sample, sequenced in a study of read filtering for tumor transcriptome and immune sequencing. TCRdb passed the reads through MiXCR, listing each CDR3 protein once. The data show some 130,000 distinct CDR3 sequences, 10% to 15% seen once. Sequencing was performed on a population of CD138-negative cells sorted from bone marrow. These receptors all come from a donor at least 40 years old with multiple myeloma. The CDR3 runs from the conserved cysteine through the conserved F or W. D genes are given only for firm matches. A clone size is listed for some rows: how often the clone was seen (once, few, many), or a class if it is expanded.

TRBD2	TRBJ2-3	many	TRBV19	CASSFYGLAGAGQDTQYF	TGTGCCAGTAGTTTCTATGGACTAGCGGGGGCCGGACAAGATACGCAGTATTTT
TRBD1	TRBJ2-4	many	TRBV19	CASSIGTGQSRKNIQYF	TGTGCCAGTAGTATTGGGACAGGGCAATCGAGGAAAAACATTCAGTACTTC
-	TRBJ2-2	few	TRBV19	CASRAGTLQTGELFF	TGTGCCAGTAGAGCCGGGACTCTGCAGACCGGGGAGCTGTTTTTT
TRBD1	TRBJ2-3	many	TRBV2	CASSTGGQGTDTQYF	TGTGCCAGCAGTACCGGAGGACAGGGGACAGATACGCAGTATTTT
-	TRBJ1-1	-	TRBV3-1	CASSPGQPREAFF	TGTGCCAGCAGCCCCGGACAGCCCCGTGAAGCTTTCTTT
TRBD1	TRBJ2-7	few	TRBV6-5	CASSYAYGTGGYEQYF	TGTGCCAGCAGTTACGCCTACGGGACAGGGGGGTACGAGCAGTACTTC
-	TRBJ1-1	many	TRBV11-2	CASSLTGNTEAFF	TGTGCCAGCAGCTTGACAGGGAACACTGAAGCTTTCTTT
-	TRBJ2-7	-	TRBV28	CASSFSSFEQYF	TGTGCCAGCAGTTTTTCGAGTTTCGAGCAGTACTTC
-	TRBJ1-1	few	TRBV29-1	CSFSQGNTEAFF	TGCAGCTTCTCACAGGGGAACACTGAAGCTTTCTTT
-	TRBJ2-1	few	TRBV7-6	CASSPMEGGSCNERFF	TGTGCCAGCAGCCCCATGGAGGGCGGCTCCTGCAATGAGCGGTTCTTC
-	TRBJ2-1	many	TRBV7-9	CASSLGQYNEQFF	TGTGCCAGCAGCTTAGGGCAGTACAATGAGCAGTTCTTC
TRBD1	TRBJ2-2	many	TRBV28	CASSFGTGQVHTGELFF	TGTGCCAGCAGTTTTGGTACGGGACAGGTACACACCGGGGAGCTGTTTTTT
-	TRBJ1-5	-	TRBV9	CASSVDGELSQPQHF	TGTGCCAGCAGCGTCGATGGGGAATTGAGTCAGCCCCAGCATTTT
TRBD2	TRBJ2-3	few	TRBV3-1	CASGQGLAGGYSTDTQYF	TGTGCCAGCGGCCAAGGACTAGCGGGGGGATATAGCACAGATACGCAGTATTTT
-	TRBJ2-1	many	TRBV11-3	CASSLEGQTYNEQFF	TGTGCCAGCAGCTTAGAAGGACAGACCTACAATGAGCAGTTCTTC
-	TRBJ1-1	many	TRBV12-3/TRBV12-4	CASSLSGRAEAFF	TGTGCCAGCAGTTTGTCAGGGAGGGCCGAAGCTTTCTTT
TRBD1	TRBJ1-1	many	TRBV7-9	CASSYGQAEAFF	TGTGCCAGCAGCTACGGACAGGCTGAAGCTTTCTTT
-	TRBJ1-5	few	TRBV6-2/TRBV6-3	CASSFALRPPQHF	TGTGCCAGCAGTTTCGCCCTACGCCCGCCCCAGCATTTT
-	TRBJ2-3	many	TRBV6-1	CASTRTVTDTQYF	TGTGCCAGCACTCGGACTGTCACAGATACGCAGTATTTT
-	TRBJ2-3	few	TRBV7-2	CASSLGGPAADTQYF	TGTGCCAGCAGCTTAGGAGGGCCCGCCGCAGATACGCAGTATTTT
-	TRBJ1-1	many	TRBV10-3	CAIIKALNTEAFF	TGTGCCATCATTAAGGCACTCAACACTGAAGCTTTCTTT
-	TRBJ1-5	many	TRBV7-6	CASSLVDNDNQPQHF	TGTGCCAGCAGCCTTGTGGATAACGACAATCAGCCCCAGCATTTT
TRBD2	TRBJ2-1	many	TRBV19	CASRPGGGGRDNEQFF	TGTGCCAGTAGGCCGGGGGGGGGCGGCCGGGACAATGAGCAGTTCTTC
-	TRBJ2-7	many	TRBV12-3/TRBV12-4	CASSSTTEYEQYF	TGTGCCAGCAGTTCCACGACGGAGTACGAGCAGTACTTC
TRBD2	TRBJ2-1	many	TRBV12-3/TRBV12-4	CASGGGVPSLEQFF	TGTGCCAGTGGGGGAGGGGTCCCGTCTCTTGAGCAGTTCTTC
-	TRBJ1-4	many	TRBV6-2/TRBV6-3	CASSFDTMNEKLFF	TGTGCCAGCAGCTTTGACACGATGAATGAAAAACTGTTTTTT
-	TRBJ2-3	many	TRBV29-1	CSTLSGGGLGDTQYF	TGCAGCACCCTTAGCGGAGGGGGCTTGGGAGATACGCAGTATTTT
-	TRBJ1-1	many	TRBV7-9	CASSQAGAAKAFF	TGTGCCAGCAGCCAGGCAGGGGCAGCCAAAGCTTTCTTT
TRBD1	TRBJ2-7	many	TRBV20-1	CSAREGHRGLPYEQYF	TGCAGTGCTAGAGAAGGACACAGGGGGCTCCCCTACGAGCAGTACTTC
TRBD1	TRBJ2-1	-	TRBV29-1	CSVEGTGGSYSEQFF	TGCAGCGTTGAGGGGACAGGGGGTTCCTACAGTGAGCAGTTCTTC
-	TRBJ2-1	many	TRBV3-1	CASSQKNRDFYNEQFF	TGTGCCAGCAGCCAAAAGAACCGGGACTTCTACAATGAGCAGTTCTTC
TRBD1	TRBJ1-1	many	TRBV14	CASSQARGTGGAFF	TGTGCCAGCAGCCAAGCCCGAGGGACAGGGGGAGCTTTCTTT
TRBD2	TRBJ2-1	many	TRBV7-2	CASSLRTSGNNEQFF	TGTGCCAGCAGCTTAAGGACTAGCGGAAACAATGAGCAGTTCTTC
TRBD2	TRBJ2-3	-	TRBV6-2/TRBV6-3	CASSSGTRRFTDTQYF	TGTGCCAGCAGTTCCGGGACTAGGAGGTTCACAGATACGCAGTATTTT
-	TRBJ2-3	many	TRBV20-1	CSAIPSGTVADTQYF	TGCAGTGCTATACCGAGTGGAACTGTGGCAGATACGCAGTATTTT
TRBD1	TRBJ2-1	many	TRBV29-1	CSVEMGQGLFGEQFF	TGCAGCGTTGAGATGGGACAGGGTCTGTTTGGTGAGCAGTTCTTC
TRBD1	TRBJ1-5	many	TRBV11-3	CASSASGTGGDKAQHF	TGTGCCAGCAGCGCGTCAGGGACAGGGGGGGATAAGGCCCAGCATTTT
-	TRBJ2-3	many	TRBV7-9	CASSLARILGSRRTDTQYF	TGTGCCAGCAGCTTAGCTCGGATTTTGGGATCTCGACGCACAGATACGCAGTATTTT